A single sample gave rise to the 3 T cell receptor beta chains below, sequenced in a study of cytomegalovirus exposure and HLA in healthy donors. The PCR made use of 60 Vbeta and 13 Jbeta primers. Sequencing was performed with immunoSEQ multiplex PCR; in TCRdb, only in-frame clones are kept and a portion is missing. This sample has approximately 160,000 clones, with over 75% found just once. Sequences were obtained from PBMCs. These receptor sequences come from a woman in her fifties or sixties in good health and CMV-seropositive.

This chain uses TRBV6-5 with TRBJ1-1, with D possibly matching TRBD1 (6 bases). The V gene's germline CDR1 is MNHEY and CDR2 SVGAGI. The CDR3 spans 15 residues. The V gene lost 6 bases and the J gene lost 6 bases, with 20 bases spanning the gap. The CDR3 DNA reads TGTGCCAGCAGGAACAAAGACAGGCCGGTAGCTGAAGCTTTCTTT. It encodes CASRNKDRPVAEAFF.

This sequence joins TRBV5-4 and TRBJ2-7, with TRBD1 identical over 7 bases. Germline values: CDR1 SGHNT, CDR2 YYREEE (reference sequence). The CDR3 sequence is 12 residues long. Trimming at V came to 4 bases and at J to 6 bases, leaving 4 bases not matched to a gene. As DNA, the CDR3 is TGTGCCAGCAGCCGGGACAGTAGCGAGCAGTACTTC. It yields the protein CASSRDSSEQYF.

About this clone itself: One junction end disagrees with the germline gene, perhaps due to a read error. The V and J genes are TRBV2 and TRBJ1-5; possible D gene TRBD1, 5 bases. Germline assignment: CDR1 SNHLY and CDR2 FYNNEI. The CDR3 extends over 15 amino acids. The chain's CDR3 is CANSDGGFSNQPQHF. CDR3 in DNA: TGTGCCAACAGTGACGGGGGGTTTAGCAATCAGCCCCAGCATTTT.